This entry lists 26 T cell receptor beta chains sequenced from one sample in a study of blood T cells in healthy people across ages. A second PCR, run for about 7 to 11 cycles, used a sample-barcoded 5' primer plus a J-beta primer mix. Each CDR3 protein is one row after TCRdb ran MiXCR on the 5' RACE reads. The sample shows 630,000 or so distinct CDR3 sequences, 32% of them seen only once. Material for sequencing was blood. These receptors came from a woman over 75 in good health.

This clonotype was detected a few times. The rearrangement uses TRBV7-9 and TRBJ2-2; no reliable D call. The CDR3 sequence is 14 residues long. Trimming removed 3 bases from V and 1 base from J, with 6 bases in between. The germline gives CDR1 SEHNR, CDR2 FQNEAQ (reference sequence). CDR3 protein: CASSFGRNTGELFF. In DNA, the CDR3 is TGTGCCAGCAGCTTCGGCAGGAACACCGGGGAGCTGTTTTTT.

This clonotype has at least ten counts. The rearrangement joins TRBV11-1 to TRBJ2-3, with 11 bases that match TRBD2. The J segment lost 4 bases and the V segment lost 8 bases, leaving 14 bases of the junction unmatched. Germline V lookup: CDR1 SGHAT, CDR2 FQDESV (reference sequence). The CDR3 contains 17 residues. The CDR3 loop reads CASARDEFSGGADTQYF. CDR3 DNA: TGTGCCAGCGCCCGAGATGAGTTTAGCGGGGGGGCAGATACGCAGTATTTT. Full variable domain (remainder filled in from reference TRBV11-1 and TRBJ2-3): EAEVAQSPRYKITEKSQAVAFWCDPISGHATLYWYRQILGQGPELLVQFQDESVVDDSQLPKDRFSAERLKGVDSTLKIQPAELGDSAMYLCASARDEFSGGADTQYFGPGTRLTVL.

This clonotype was detected many times. V usage is TRBV11-2 and J usage is TRBJ2-6; 9 bases match TRBD2. The J segment lost 2 bases and the V segment lost 4 bases, leaving 6 bases of the junction unmatched. Per germline, CDR1 SGHAT and CDR2 FQNNGV. The CDR3 is 17 amino acids. CDR3 DNA sequence: TGTGCCAGCAGCTCCTTAGCGGGGGAGCCTGGGGCCAACGTCCTGACTTTC. It encodes CASSSLAGEPGANVLTF.

As to this clonotype: Given a much more abundant clone one base away, this may be a read error. The V call is TRBV24-1, the J call TRBJ2-1; D is ambiguous. TRBJ2-7 explains the end of the DNA better; the J call may be wrong. This CDR3 contains 17 residues. The germline CDR1 and CDR2 sequences are KGHDR and SFDVKD. The CDR3 reads CATSGKSSSGSYNEQYF. The CDR3, as DNA: TGTGCCACCAGCGGAAAGTCGAGTTCGGGTTCCTACAATGAGCAGTACTTC.

At least ten counts were recorded for this clonotype. The chain employs TRBV6-5 and TRBJ1-1, with D possibly being TRBD1 (5 bases). Germline CDR1 reads MNHEY; CDR2 reads SVGAGI. This CDR3 has 14 residues. The V end was cut by 2 bases, the J end by 1 base, with 8 bases between. CDR3 protein: CASSYRGTNTEAFF. CDR3 DNA sequence: TGTGCCAGCAGTTACAGGGGCACGAACACTGAAGCTTTCTTT.

CDR3 in amino acids: CASNDSLTGQETQYF. The DNA for the CDR3 is TGTGCCAGCAACGACTCTTTGACAGGCCAAGAGACCCAGTACTTC. The J gene is TRBJ2-5, the V gene TRBV6-2 or TRBV6-3; D might be TRBD1 (6 bases). The CDR3 has 15 residues. Trimming left V 7 bases short and J 1 base short, with 16 bases between. Per the germline V gene, CDR1 is MNHEY and CDR2 is SVGEGT.

The V call is TRBV5-1, the J call TRBJ1-6, with a weak D call TRBD1 (5 bases). V lost 5 bases and J lost 2, with 17 bases in between. Per germline, CDR1 SGHRS and CDR2 YFSETQ. There are 17 residues in the CDR3. DNA for the CDR3: TGCGCCAGCAGTCCGGCGGGGGGAAGCCCCTATAATTCACCCCTCCACTTT. This gives the protein CASSPAGGSPYNSPLHF.

This chain joins TRBV5-1 and TRBJ2-3; D unclear. V was trimmed by 5 bases and J by 1 base, leaving 17 bases between them. The germline V gene encodes CDR1 SGHRS and CDR2 YFSETQ. The CDR3 runs to 16 residues. The CDR3 coding sequence is TGCGCCAGCAGACCCAAGACACACCGTGGCACAGATACGCAGTATTTT. It specifies CASRPKTHRGTDTQYF.

The table lists this clonotype with many counts. One end of the junction is discordant with germline, which a read error may explain. The chain carries TRBV7-7 and TRBJ2-5; a possible D gene is TRBD2 (6 bases). The CDR3 sequence is 14 residues long. Germline CDR1 reads SSHAT; CDR2 reads FNYEAQ (reference sequence). The CDR3 spells CASSFRGVQETQYF. Written as DNA, the CDR3 is TGTGCTAGCAGCTTTCGCGGGGTACAAGAGACCCAGTACTTC.

The chain recombines TRBV28 with TRBJ2-3; weak D call: TRBD2 (6 bases). Per the germline V gene, CDR1 is MDHEN and CDR2 is SYDVKM. The CDR3 is 17 amino acids. Trimming took 3 bases from V and 0 from J, leaving 16 bases between them. As DNA, the CDR3 is TGTGCCAGCAGTTTTGGTAAGGAGGGCCAGAGCACAGATACGCAGTATTTT. Its protein is CASSFGKEGQSTDTQYF.

This sequence joins TRBV15 and TRBJ2-3; 10 bases map to TRBD2. Per germline, CDR1 LNHNV and CDR2 YYDKDF (reference sequence). Trimming took 1 base from V and 4 from J; bases not matched to a gene: 2. The CDR3 is made up of 15 amino acids. The CDR3 DNA reads TGTGCCACCAGCAGAGCAACTAGCGGGGCAGATACGCAGTATTTT. Its protein is CATSRATSGADTQYF.

The V call is TRBV29-1, the J call TRBJ1-3, with 11 nucleotides matching TRBD1. Germline loops: CDR1 SQVTM, CDR2 ANQGSEA. This CDR3 comprises 17 residues. V was pared by 0 bases and J by 2 bases, with 6 bases of the junction left unmatched. The CDR3: CSVEEWTGGLAGNTIYF. The CDR3, as DNA: TGCAGCGTTGAAGAGTGGACAGGGGGCCTAGCTGGAAACACCATATATTTT. Variable domain in full (rest from reference TRBV29-1 and TRBJ1-3): SAVISQKPSRDICQRGTSLTIQCQVDSQVTMMFWYRQQPGQSLTLIATANQGSEATYESGFVIDKFPISRPNLTFSTLTVSNMSPEDSSIYLCSVEEWTGGLAGNTIYFGEGSWLTVV.

Ten or more counts support this clonotype. The chain carries TRBV5-1 and TRBJ2-7; TRBD1 matches 9 bases. This CDR3 contains 15 residues. Germline V gene lookup returns CDR1 SGHRS and CDR2 YFSETQ. The J segment lost 2 bases and the V segment lost 0 bases, leaving 3 bases of the junction unmatched. CDR3 sequence reads: CASSLGTGVTYEQYF. The CDR3 region has the DNA TGCGCCAGCAGCTTGGGGACAGGGGTTACCTACGAGCAGTACTTC.

The table lists this clonotype with a few counts. The chain recombines TRBV19 with TRBJ1-6; possibly TRBD1 for D (5 bases). The CDR3 loop spans 16 amino acids. V dropped 6 bases and J dropped 7 bases, with 19 bases sitting between them. Germline loops: CDR1 LNHDA, CDR2 SQIVND (reference sequence). The CDR3 is CASSSRPGSRNSPLHF. CDR3 DNA: TGTGCCAGTAGCTCTCGCCCAGGGTCGCGGAATTCACCCCTCCACTTT.

This clonotype has just a few counts. V is TRBV30 and J is TRBJ1-1; D remains unclear. CDR1 and CDR2 (germline): GTSNPN, SVGIG (reference sequence). The ends were cut back, 2 bases at V and 5 bases at J, with 9 bases in the middle. The CDR3 covers 12 residues. The CDR3 reads CAWSTGMTEAFF. The CDR3 DNA sequence: TGTGCCTGGAGTACCGGGATGACTGAAGCTTTCTTT. Together with reference TRBV30 and TRBJ1-1, the CDR3 gives the full variable domain: SQTIHQWPATLVQPVGSPLSLECTVEGTSNPNLYWYRQAAGRGLQLLFYSVGIGQISSEVPQNLSASRPQDRQFILSSKKLLLSDSGFYLCAWSTGMTEAFFGQGTRLTVV.

This clonotype was observed a single time. This chain uses TRBV6-5 with TRBJ2-7; 8 bases align to TRBD1. The CDR3 consists of 16 residues. The germline gives CDR1 MNHEY, CDR2 SVGAGI. V was clipped by 2 bases and J by 3 bases; unmatched bases: 9. The CDR3 nucleotides read TGTGCCAGCAGTTACGGCCCAACAGGGGGTGACTACGAGCAGTACTTC. Protein: CASSYGPTGGDYEQYF.

This clonotype was found many times. The chain joins TRBV5-6 to TRBJ2-1; 8 bases fit TRBD1. The V segment lost 3 bases and the J segment 0 bases; nucleotides outside the gene matches: 2. The CDR3 extends over 15 amino acids. Germline CDR1 is SGHDT and CDR2 is YYEEEE. CDR3 DNA: TGTGCCAGCAGCTACAGGGGGAGCTCCTACAATGAGCAGTTCTTC. It codes for CASSYRGSSYNEQFF.

The chain links TRBV2 to TRBJ2-7; TRBD2 aligns across 13 bases. The CDR3 has 15 residues. After removal of 6 bases from V and 3 bases from J, the junction contained 5 bases not matched to a gene. CDR1 SNHLY and CDR2 FYNNEI come from the germline V gene. The CDR3 bases are TGTGCCAGCAGGGAACTAGCGGGGGGGAACTACGAGCAGTACTTC. It codes for CASRELAGGNYEQYF.

This clonotype was counted between two and nine times. This chain uses TRBV28 with TRBJ1-2; a weak D match, TRBD1 (5 bases). CDR1 is MDHEN, CDR2 SYDVKM, per germline. The V end lost 10 bases, the J end lost 2 bases, and 17 bases lay between the germline ends. The CDR3 loop spans 14 amino acids. CDR3 region: CATQLPGTNYGYTF. The CDR3 nucleotides read TGTGCCACGCAACTGCCAGGGACGAACTATGGCTACACCTTC.

In its sample, this clonotype was seen many times. CDR3 in amino acids: CSVEPGRQETQYF. The CDR3 DNA follows: TGCAGCGTTGAACCAGGGAGGCAAGAGACCCAGTACTTC. The V and J genes are TRBV29-1 and TRBJ2-5, with a weak D call TRBD2 (6 bases). The CDR3 totals 13 residues. V was cut by 2 bases and J by 2 bases, with 9 bases left in between. Germline V CDR1 and CDR2: SQVTM, ANQGSEA.

This clonotype has a count of ten or more. The V gene is TRBV29-1, the J gene TRBJ2-1; the match to TRBD2 covers 8 bases. CDR1 SQVTM and CDR2 ANQGSEA come from the germline V gene. J was trimmed by 1 base and V by 4 bases; bases with no gene match: 3. This CDR3 contains 14 residues. The CDR3 is CSVVAGGSYNEQFF. The CDR3 DNA reads TGCAGCGTTGTGGCGGGAGGATCCTACAATGAGCAGTTCTTC.

This clonotype was seen ten or more times. This sequence joins TRBV12-5 and TRBJ2-5; either TRBD1 or TRBD2 may fit D (5 bases each). From germline, CDR1 is LGHNT and CDR2 FRNRAP. Trimming took 7 bases from V and 2 from J, leaving 17 bases between them. The CDR3 is made up of 15 amino acids. The CDR3 sequence is CASARGELGQETQYF. The CDR3 DNA follows: TGTGCTAGTGCCCGAGGGGAGCTGGGGCAAGAGACCCAGTACTTC.

CDR3 coding DNA: TGTGCCAGCGGGACACCCAACACTGAAGCTTTCTTT. Translating it yields CASGTPNTEAFF. This rearrangement joins TRBV9 to TRBJ1-1; the D gene is possibly TRBD1 (6 bases). CDR3 size: 12 residues. Trimming cost V 7 bases and J 2 bases, with 9 bases left between them. Germline V lookup: CDR1 SGDLS, CDR2 YYNGEE.

This clonotype was found many times. The chain couples TRBV7-2 to TRBJ1-2; tentatively, D is TRBD1 (5 bases). The CDR3 spans 14 residues. Trimming shortened V by 7 bases and J by 9 bases, and 21 bases separated the two germline ends. Germline assignment: CDR1 SGHTA and CDR2 FQGNSA. The CDR3 DNA follows: TGTGCCAGCAACGTTGGGGCAGGGAGTCCTCGCTACACCTTC. Translated, it gives CASNVGAGSPRYTF.

This clonotype was recorded at least ten times. The chain has TRBV6-5 and TRBJ2-1; 9 bases line up with TRBD2. CDR1 and CDR2 from the germline V gene are MNHEY and SVGAGI. The CDR3 is 15 residues long. Germline trimming cut 4 bases from V and 7 bases from J; bases unmatched to any gene: 8. The CDR3 nucleotides read TGTGCCAGCAGTTTTGGGGCGGGGGGGCTTAATGAGCAGTTCTTC. This codes for CASSFGAGGLNEQFF.

The rearrangement joins TRBV4-2 to TRBJ2-1; D call uncertain. The V gene lost 0 bases and the J gene lost 12 bases, with 9 bases spanning the gap. Germline values: CDR1 LGHNA, CDR2 YNFKEQ. The CDR3 runs to 12 residues. The CDR3 spells CASSQEELGQFF. The CDR3 DNA sequence: TGTGCCAGCAGCCAAGAAGAATTGGGGCAGTTCTTC.